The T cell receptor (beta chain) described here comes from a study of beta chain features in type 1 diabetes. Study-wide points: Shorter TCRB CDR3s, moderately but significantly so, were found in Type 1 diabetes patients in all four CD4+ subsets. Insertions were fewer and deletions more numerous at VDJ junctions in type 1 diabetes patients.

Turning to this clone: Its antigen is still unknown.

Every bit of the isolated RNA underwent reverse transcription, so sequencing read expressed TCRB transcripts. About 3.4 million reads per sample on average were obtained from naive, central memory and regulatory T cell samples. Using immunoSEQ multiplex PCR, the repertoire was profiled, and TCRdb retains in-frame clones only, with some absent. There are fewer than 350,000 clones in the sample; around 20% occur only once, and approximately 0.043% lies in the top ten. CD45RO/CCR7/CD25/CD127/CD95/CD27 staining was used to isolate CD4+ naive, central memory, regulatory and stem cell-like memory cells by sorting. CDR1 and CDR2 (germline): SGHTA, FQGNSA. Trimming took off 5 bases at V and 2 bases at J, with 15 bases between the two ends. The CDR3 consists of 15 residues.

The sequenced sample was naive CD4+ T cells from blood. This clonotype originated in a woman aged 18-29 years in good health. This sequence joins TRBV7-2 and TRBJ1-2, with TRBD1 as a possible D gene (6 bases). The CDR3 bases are TGTGCCAGCAGCCCTCTACCTGGACAGAACTATGGCTACACCTTC. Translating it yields CASSPLPGQNYGYTF.